Sequencing of this T cell receptor (beta chain) was carried out in a study of glioma-infiltrating T cells listed by TCRdb under 2016. Broadly, across the study: Sequencing of TCR alpha- and beta-chain repertoires was performed on glioma tissue, on non-neoplastic brain tissue, and on matched peripheral blood mononuclear cells. The paired cohort comprised three low-grade glioma patients, several primary glioblastoma patients and three non-glioma patients contributing non-neoplastic brain tissue. To measure divergence between tissue and blood T-cell populations, each tissue-infiltrating repertoire was compared with the peripheral blood repertoire of the same patient. The full study reports these points: Tissue and blood shared very few CDR3 sequences, a result attributed to high CDR3 diversity and limited sampling. Group comparisons rested on small numbers: three non-neoplastic, three low-grade glioma and fewer than 10 glioblastoma patients. In non-neoplastic patients, VJ-independent divergence between tissue and blood fell below expectation, whereas in all gliomas, and especially in low-grade gliomas, the divergence rose above expectation.

This clonotype was counted between two and nine times. This clone's antigen is unknown. Per-nucleotide qualities are absent, and no much larger clonotype sits a single base away. V lost 4 bases and J lost 7 bases, and the count of bases not matched to a germline gene is 13. The CDR3 holds 17 amino acids from the cysteine to the phenylalanine. CDR3 DNA is the only sequence kept; it has 51 bases, read in frame from the first base. The germline V gene (reference sequence) provides CDR1 LNHDA and CDR2 SQIVND. TCR alpha and beta CDR3 regions were amplified with the iRepertoire nested amplicon-rescue multiplex PCR (arm-PCR) platform from RNA. The input for one-step reverse transcription and amplification was roughly 85-400 ng of either tissue mRNA or PBMC total RNA. Following bead purification, Illumina adapters were added by a secondary multiplex PCR, and the libraries were gel-purified between 200 and 400 bp. Libraries carried internal 6-nucleotide barcodes used for demultiplexing. Sequencing of the libraries was done on an Illumina MiSeq using 2x220 or 2x250 nucleotide paired-end reads. As for the authors' bioinformatics: Paired reads were merged using FLASH 1.2.11 and aligned with BWA-MEM to the GRCh37 human genome, and TRA and TRB reads were then extracted. An IMGT-derived reference of cassette sequences and CDR3 motifs, with pseudogenes included, was used for V and J assignment. Three-frame translation of reads was performed, and productive CDR3s were defined as those with a C...FGXG motif and no stop codons. Clonotypes were defined as unique combinations of V-J cassette pair and CDR3 amino acid sequence. Reads were filtered by Hamming distance, with the threshold set by the sequence error rate of each sample in mapped regions. TCRdb redid the processing of the public reads, applying fastp at Q25 and MiXCR, and retained in-frame beta chains. Rows merge per CDR3 protein into single entries with the most common DNA and genes. These V and J calls rely on TCRdb rather than the paper's analysis. In all, the sample holds over 70,000 distinct CDR3 sequences, and 20% to 25% of those were seen once. The ten largest clones capture roughly 6.7% of the sample.

Sequences were obtained from glioma tissue, nonneoplastic brain tissue, or PBMCs (not recorded which). The receptor comes from a human donor with low-grade glioma or glioblastoma, undergoing nonglioma brain surgery, or in good health (not recorded which). Rearrangement joined TRBV19 to TRBJ2-1; a stretch of 10 junction bases matches TRBD2. The DNA reads as follows: TGTGCCAGTAGTACAGGATTCACTAGCGGGAAATATAATGAGCAGTTCTTC. It translates as CASSTGFTSGKYNEQFF.